These T cell receptor beta chains were read from a single sample in a study of OX40 agonist ivuxolimab in advanced cancers. Sequencing used immunoSEQ multiplex PCR; TCRdb keeps in-frame clones, though not all of them. The repertoire holds tens of thousands of clones, with roughly four fifths as singletons. The sample was CD4+ or CD8+ T cells sorted from blood, taken in a trial of the OX40 agonist ivuxolimab. Receptors were obtained from an adult with an advanced solid tumor such as melanoma, head and neck, liver or kidney cancer. Both conserved end residues are trimmed from each CDR3. Each record gives: clone size, V gene, CDR3 protein. Only part of the rows carry a size: once, few, many, or a class if the clone is expanded.

clone_size: NA
v_call: TRBV29-1
cdr3_aa: SVGDRGNEKLF

clone_size: NA
v_call: TRBV4-1
cdr3_aa: ASSQDVQGRGQPQH

clone_size: NA
v_call: TRBV6-6
cdr3_aa: ATTGGVGNFQPQH

clone_size: NA
v_call: TRBV5-1
cdr3_aa: ASSLQWEETQY

clone_size: once
v_call: TRBV6-6
cdr3_aa: ASSPRPRTDSDQY

clone_size: NA
v_call: TRBV13
cdr3_aa: ASSLGGNTQY

clone_size: NA
v_call: TRBV5-1
cdr3_aa: ASSFRQDTEAF

clone_size: NA
v_call: TRBV2
cdr3_aa: ASSPRRGQGHNEQF

clone_size: NA
v_call: TRBV6-1
cdr3_aa: ASSEEWTEAF

clone_size: few
v_call: TRBV2
cdr3_aa: ASSKGQGNQPQH

clone_size: NA
v_call: TRBV9
cdr3_aa: ASSVVLGGRQGIESSTEAF

clone_size: once
v_call: TRBV20-1
cdr3_aa: SDRSQYEQY

clone_size: NA
v_call: TRBV10-2
cdr3_aa: ASSLTGGTGELF

clone_size: NA
v_call: TRBV7-8
cdr3_aa: ASSLPRSTGERNTIY

clone_size: NA
v_call: TRBV5-6
cdr3_aa: ASSPPGQAYEQY

clone_size: NA
v_call: TRBV5-1
cdr3_aa: ASSFRMNTGELF

clone_size: NA
v_call: TRBV15
cdr3_aa: ATSRDRGNEKLF

clone_size: NA
v_call: TRBV6-1
cdr3_aa: ASSDNRGRETQY

clone_size: few
v_call: TRBV28
cdr3_aa: ASTLGGGNQPQH

clone_size: few
v_call: TRBV4-1
cdr3_aa: ASRGGAAGNTIY

clone_size: once
v_call: TRBV27
cdr3_aa: ASTPSSYNSPLH

clone_size: NA
v_call: TRBV6-4
cdr3_aa: ASPRDAGELF

clone_size: few
v_call: TRBV19
cdr3_aa: ASSIAREGNQPQH

clone_size: NA
v_call: TRBV5-1
cdr3_aa: ASSLTGGPGETQY

clone_size: NA
v_call: TRBV11-3
cdr3_aa: ASSLNSMGQGVSDTQY

clone_size: NA
v_call: TRBV30
cdr3_aa: AWRTGLAGAQETQY

clone_size: NA
v_call: TRBV7-2
cdr3_aa: ASTPWWDFNTGELF

clone_size: NA
v_call: TRBV19
cdr3_aa: ATTPTGQGRLGDYTEAF

clone_size: NA
v_call: TRBV4-2
cdr3_aa: ASSPAGTGSYEQY

clone_size: NA
v_call: TRBV18
cdr3_aa: ASSQPTGGSNQPQH

clone_size: NA
v_call: TRBV19
cdr3_aa: ATGQGSIQETQY

clone_size: NA
v_call: TRBV4-1
cdr3_aa: ASSQEERARTGNTIY

clone_size: NA
v_call: TRBV18
cdr3_aa: ASSPPSGSSSYNEQF

clone_size: NA
v_call: TRBV4-1
cdr3_aa: ASSQAGLGETQY

clone_size: NA
v_call: TRBV19
cdr3_aa: ASSITARDQPQH

clone_size: NA
v_call: TRBV6-1
cdr3_aa: ASSVMRADTQY

clone_size: NA
v_call: TRBV4-2
cdr3_aa: ASSQVLVNTQY

clone_size: NA
v_call: TRBV5-4
cdr3_aa: ASSLVGGPTDTQY

clone_size: NA
v_call: TRBV5-8
cdr3_aa: ASSSLDRALNSNQPQH

clone_size: NA
v_call: TRBV28
cdr3_aa: ASSLSGDSYEQY

clone_size: NA
v_call: TRBV27
cdr3_aa: ASSLRVGGAGEQY

clone_size: NA
v_call: TRBV7-6
cdr3_aa: ASSRNYRTGSDSPLH

clone_size: once
v_call: TRBV19
cdr3_aa: ASRTGHVEHPYEQY

clone_size: NA
v_call: TRBV28
cdr3_aa: ASLHSTGVNTEAF

clone_size: NA
v_call: TRBV14
cdr3_aa: ASSQDYRGRANEQF

clone_size: NA
v_call: TRBV2
cdr3_aa: ASRGDNTEAF